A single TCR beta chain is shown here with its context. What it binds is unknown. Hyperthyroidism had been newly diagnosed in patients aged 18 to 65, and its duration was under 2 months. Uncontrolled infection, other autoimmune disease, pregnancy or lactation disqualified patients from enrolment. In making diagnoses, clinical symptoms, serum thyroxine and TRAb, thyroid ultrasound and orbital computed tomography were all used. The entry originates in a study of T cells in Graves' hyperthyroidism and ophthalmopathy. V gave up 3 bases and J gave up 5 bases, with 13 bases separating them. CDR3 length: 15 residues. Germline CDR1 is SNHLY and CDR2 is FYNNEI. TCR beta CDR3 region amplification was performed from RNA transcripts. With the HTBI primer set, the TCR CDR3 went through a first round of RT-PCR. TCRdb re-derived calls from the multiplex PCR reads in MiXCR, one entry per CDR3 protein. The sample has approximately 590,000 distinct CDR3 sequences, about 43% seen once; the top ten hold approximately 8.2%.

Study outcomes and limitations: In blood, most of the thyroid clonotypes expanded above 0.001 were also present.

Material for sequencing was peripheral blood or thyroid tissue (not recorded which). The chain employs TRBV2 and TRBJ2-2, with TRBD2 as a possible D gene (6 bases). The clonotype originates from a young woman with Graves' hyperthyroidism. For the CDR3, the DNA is TGTGCCAGCAGTGATTCCCGGGAGTATACCGGGGAGCTGTTTTTT. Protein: CASSDSREYTGELFF.